The 11 T cell receptor beta chains presented below share a single source sample, sequenced in a study of immune evolution from preneoplasia to lung adenocarcinoma. Profiling relied on immunoSEQ multiplex PCR, and the TCRdb table lists in-frame clones only, not all of them. The sample consists of around 5,700 clones, roughly 83% of them appearing once. Sequencing was performed on FFPE lung adenocarcinoma in situ tissue. The source is an older donor with lung adenocarcinoma.

This chain joins TRBV12-5 and TRBJ2-2; D gene ambiguous. Trimming took 1 base from V and 3 from J, leaving 6 bases between them. The germline V gene encodes CDR1 LGHNT and CDR2 FRNRAP. CDR3 length: 14 amino acids. CDR3 coding DNA: TGTGCTAGTGGTTTGGGACCGGACACCGGGGAGCTGTTTTTT. As protein: CASGLGPDTGELFF.

V usage is TRBV10-3 and J usage is TRBJ2-3, with D possibly being TRBD2 (6 bases). The V end lost 8 bases, the J end lost 3 bases, and 15 bases lay between the germline ends. The germline gives CDR1 ENHRY, CDR2 SYGVKD. CDR3 length: 14 residues. The CDR3 DNA is TGTGCCATCCGGGCGGGAAGAGGGACAGATACGCAGTATTTT. Encoded protein: CAIRAGRGTDTQYF.

J is TRBJ2-5 and V is TRBV4-1, with D hard to call. In germline, CDR1 is MGHRA, CDR2 YSYEKL. This CDR3 is built from 12 residues. The V gene lost 3 bases and the J gene lost 9 bases, with 11 bases spanning the gap. CDR3 coding DNA: TGCGCCAGCAGCCATTTAGAGGCGCCCCAGTACTTC. Translating gives CASSHLEAPQYF.

The V call is TRBV7-2, the J call TRBJ1-5; D unresolved. Germline V CDR1 and CDR2: SGHTA, FQGNSA. Trimming cost V 5 bases and J 0 bases, with 8 bases left between them. The CDR3 is 14 amino acids. The CDR3 here is CASSVDHSNQPQHF. DNA for the CDR3: TGTGCCAGCAGCGTAGACCATAGCAATCAGCCCCAGCATTTT.

The rearrangement links TRBV6-5 to TRBJ2-1; possible D gene TRBD1, 5 bases. V lost 5 bases, J lost 3 bases, and 11 bases lay in between. This CDR3 spans 14 amino acids. Germline V gives CDR1 MNHEY, CDR2 SVGAGI. CDR3 residues: CASSRQFSYNEQFF. The DNA of the CDR3 is TGTGCCAGCAGTCGACAGTTTAGCTACAATGAGCAGTTCTTC.

The chain uses TRBV4-1 and TRBJ1-1; 7 nucleotides align to TRBD1. CDR3 length: 12 residues. The germline CDR1 and CDR2 sequences are MGHRA and YSYEKL. J lost 10 bases, V lost 0 bases, and 2 bases had no gene match. This CDR3 reads CASSQEPGGAFF. The CDR3, as DNA: TGCGCCAGCAGCCAAGAGCCAGGGGGAGCTTTCTTT.

The chain joins TRBV7-2 to TRBJ2-7; 7 bases map to TRBD2. CDR3 size: 15 residues. Germline V lookup: CDR1 SGHTA, CDR2 FQGNSA. The ends lost 0 bases at V and 3 bases at J; junction bases unmatched: 5. The CDR3 bases are TGTGCCAGCAGCTTAGCCCGGGAGGTGGTCTACGAGCAGTACTTC. Translation: CASSLAREVVYEQYF.

The chain joins TRBV7-2 to TRBJ1-3; perhaps TRBD1 as D (6 bases). With 10 bases removed from V and 3 bases from J, the gap between germline ends came to 13 bases. The CDR3 covers 13 residues. CDR1 is SGHTA and CDR2 is FQGNSA in the germline V gene. The CDR3 sequence is CATGRGHGNTIYF. CDR3 bases: TGTGCCACCGGGCGGGGACATGGAAACACCATATATTTT.

The chain uses TRBV11-2 and TRBJ2-7; possible D gene TRBD1, 6 bases. The CDR3 runs 12 residues. The ends were cut back, 4 bases at V and 4 bases at J, with 8 bases in the middle. Germline V gives CDR1 SGHAT, CDR2 FQNNGV. As DNA, the CDR3 is TGTGCCAGCAGCTCACAGGGATACGAGCAGTACTTC. Its translation: CASSSQGYEQYF.

The genes are TRBV7-9 and TRBJ2-7; D possibly uses TRBD1 or TRBD2 (6 bases each). Germline V CDR1 and CDR2: SEHNR, FQNEAQ (reference sequence). This CDR3 has 13 residues. The germline V and J ends were trimmed by 1 base and 6 bases, with 10 bases remaining between them. In DNA form, the CDR3 reads TGTGCCAGCAGCTTAGTGGGGGGCCCCGAGCAGTACTTC. Amino acids: CASSLVGGPEQYF. The full variable domain, with the rest looked up from reference TRBV7-9 and TRBJ2-7, is DTGVSQNPRHKITKRGQNVTFRCDPISEHNRLYWYRQTLGQGPEFLTYFQNEAQLEKSRLLSDRFSAERPKGSFSTLEIQRTEQGDSAMYLCASSLVGGPEQYFGPGTRLTVT.

The chain links TRBV29-1 to TRBJ1-5; 7 bases match TRBD1. The CDR3 sequence is 13 residues long. Germline assignment: CDR1 SQVTM and CDR2 ANQGSEA. V lost 5 bases and J lost 7; bases outside the gene matches: 8. CDR3 region: CSVSPDRAQPQHF. In DNA form, the CDR3 reads TGCAGCGTTTCCCCAGACAGGGCCCAGCCCCAGCATTTT.